The clone carrying this T cell receptor beta chain came up a few times. The method was immunoSEQ multiplex PCR; TCRdb's version includes in-frame clones alone and lacks a portion of them. The sample shows 97,000 or so clones, roughly four fifths of them seen only once. This entry is derived from a study of blood T cell repertoires in COVID-19. The CDR3 covers 14 residues. Trimming at V came to 6 bases and at J to 4 bases, leaving 7 bases not matched to a gene. The V gene's germline CDR1 is MDHEN and CDR2 SYDVKM. This clonotype was obtained from a man aged 70 or older with acute or convalescent COVID-19. Sequenced sample: peripheral blood. The genes are TRBV28 and TRBJ1-2; TRBD1 matches 8 bases. CDR3: CASRIQGGRYGYTF. The CDR3, as DNA: TGTGCCAGCAGAATACAGGGGGGCCGCTATGGCTACACCTTC.